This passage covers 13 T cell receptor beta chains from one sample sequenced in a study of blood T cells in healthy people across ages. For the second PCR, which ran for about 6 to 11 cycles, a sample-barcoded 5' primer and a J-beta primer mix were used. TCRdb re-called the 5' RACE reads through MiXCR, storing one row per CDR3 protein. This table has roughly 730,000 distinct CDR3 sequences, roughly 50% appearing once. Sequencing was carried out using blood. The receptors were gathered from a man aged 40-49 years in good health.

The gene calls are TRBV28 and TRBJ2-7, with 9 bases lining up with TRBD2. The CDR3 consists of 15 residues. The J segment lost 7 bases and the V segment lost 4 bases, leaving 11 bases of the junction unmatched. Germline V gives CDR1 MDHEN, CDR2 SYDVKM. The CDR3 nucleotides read TGTGCCAGCAGTTCCCATCGACTAGCGGAGAGGGAGCAGTACTTC. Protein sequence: CASSSHRLAEREQYF.

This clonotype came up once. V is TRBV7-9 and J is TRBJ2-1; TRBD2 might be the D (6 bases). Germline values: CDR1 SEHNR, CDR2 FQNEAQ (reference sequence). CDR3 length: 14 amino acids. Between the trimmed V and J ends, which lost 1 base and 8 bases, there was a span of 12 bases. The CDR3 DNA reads TGTGCCAGCAGCTTAGGGGGGGAATACGATGAGCAGTTCTTC. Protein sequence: CASSLGGEYDEQFF.

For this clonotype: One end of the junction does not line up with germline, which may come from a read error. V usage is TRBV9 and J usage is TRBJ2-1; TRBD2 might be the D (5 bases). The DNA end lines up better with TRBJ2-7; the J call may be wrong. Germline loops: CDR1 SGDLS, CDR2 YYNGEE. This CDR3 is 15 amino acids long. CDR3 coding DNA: TGTGCTAGCAGCGTATCGGGGAGCTCCTACAATGAGCAGTACTTC. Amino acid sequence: CASSVSGSSYNEQYF.

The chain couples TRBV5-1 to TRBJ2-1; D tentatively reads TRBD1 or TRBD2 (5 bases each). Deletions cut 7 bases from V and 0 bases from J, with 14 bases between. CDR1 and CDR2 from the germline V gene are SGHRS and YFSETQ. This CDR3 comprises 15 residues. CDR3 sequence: CASLPGAYSYNEQFF. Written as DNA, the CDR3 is TGCGCCAGCCTACCCGGGGCGTACTCCTACAATGAGCAGTTCTTC.

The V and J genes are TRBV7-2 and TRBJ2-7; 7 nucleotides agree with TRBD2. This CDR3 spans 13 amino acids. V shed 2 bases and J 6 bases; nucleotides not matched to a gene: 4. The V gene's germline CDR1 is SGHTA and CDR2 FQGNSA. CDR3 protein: CASSLTAGIEQYF. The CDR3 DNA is TGTGCCAGCAGCTTAACAGCGGGGATCGAGCAGTACTTC.

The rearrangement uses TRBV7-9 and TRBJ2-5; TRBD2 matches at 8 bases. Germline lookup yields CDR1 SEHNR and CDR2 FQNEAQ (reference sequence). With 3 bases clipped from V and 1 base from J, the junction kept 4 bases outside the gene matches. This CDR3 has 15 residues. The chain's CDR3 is CASSFFGGVQETQYF. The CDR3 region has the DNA TGTGCCAGCAGCTTTTTCGGGGGGGTCCAAGAGACCCAGTACTTC. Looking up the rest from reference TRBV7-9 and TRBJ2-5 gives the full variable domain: DTGVSQNPRHKITKRGQNVTFRCDPISEHNRLYWYRQTLGQGPEFLTYFQNEAQLEKSRLLSDRFSAERPKGSFSTLEIQRTEQGDSAMYLCASSFFGGVQETQYFGPGTRLLVL.

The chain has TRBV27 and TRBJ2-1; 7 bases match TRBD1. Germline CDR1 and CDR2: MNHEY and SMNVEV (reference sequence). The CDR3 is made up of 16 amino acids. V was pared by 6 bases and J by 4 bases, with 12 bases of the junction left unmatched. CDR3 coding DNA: TGTGCCAGCAGAGTGCTTGGGACAGCCTATTACAATGAGCAGTTCTTC. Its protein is CASRVLGTAYYNEQFF.

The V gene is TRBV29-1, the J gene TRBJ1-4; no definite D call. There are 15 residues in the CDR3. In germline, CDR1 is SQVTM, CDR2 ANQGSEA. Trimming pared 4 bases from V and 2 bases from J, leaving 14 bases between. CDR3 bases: TGCAGCGTTGGGCCGGCGGGAGGGACTAATGAAAAACTGTTTTTT. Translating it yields CSVGPAGGTNEKLFF.

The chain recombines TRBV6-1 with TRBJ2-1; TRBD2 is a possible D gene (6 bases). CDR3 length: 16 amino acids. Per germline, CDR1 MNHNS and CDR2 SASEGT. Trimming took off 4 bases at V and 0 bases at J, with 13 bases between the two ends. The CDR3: CASSVASVSSYNEQFF. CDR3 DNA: TGTGCCAGCAGTGTCGCTAGCGTGAGCTCCTACAATGAGCAGTTCTTC.

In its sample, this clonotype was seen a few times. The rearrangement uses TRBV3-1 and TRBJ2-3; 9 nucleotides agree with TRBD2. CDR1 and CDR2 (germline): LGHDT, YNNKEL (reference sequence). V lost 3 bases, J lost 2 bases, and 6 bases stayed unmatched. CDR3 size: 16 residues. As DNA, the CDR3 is TGTGCCAGCAGCCACGGAGCGGGGGGACCCACAGATACGCAGTATTTT. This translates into CASSHGAGGPTDTQYF.

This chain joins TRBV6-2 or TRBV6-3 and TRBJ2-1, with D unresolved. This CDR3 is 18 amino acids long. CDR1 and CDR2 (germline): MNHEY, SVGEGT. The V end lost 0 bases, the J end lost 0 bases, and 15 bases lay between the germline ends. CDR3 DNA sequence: TGTGCCAGCAGTTACTCGATAAATAGCTGGGGCTCCTACAATGAGCAGTTCTTC. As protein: CASSYSINSWGSYNEQFF.

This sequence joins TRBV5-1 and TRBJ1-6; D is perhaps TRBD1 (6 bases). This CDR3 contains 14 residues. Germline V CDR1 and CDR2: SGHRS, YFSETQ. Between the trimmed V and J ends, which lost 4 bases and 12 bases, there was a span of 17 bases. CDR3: CASSPGEIGRPLHF. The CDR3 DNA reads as TGCGCCAGCAGCCCAGGGGAGATCGGGCGACCCCTCCACTTT.

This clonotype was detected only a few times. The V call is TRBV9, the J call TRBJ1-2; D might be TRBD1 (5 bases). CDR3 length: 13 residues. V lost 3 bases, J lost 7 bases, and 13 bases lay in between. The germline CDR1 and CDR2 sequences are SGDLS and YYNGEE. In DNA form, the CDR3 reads TGTGCCAGCAGCGGTTCAGGGAGTGCTGGCTACACCTTC. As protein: CASSGSGSAGYTF.